This T cell receptor beta chain came from a study of identical twins. TCRdb passed the 5' RACE reads through MiXCR, listing each CDR3 protein once. This table holds 200,000 or so distinct CDR3 sequences, around 6.9% found once. The CDR3 is 14 residues long. The germline gives CDR1 MNHEY, CDR2 SMNVEV (reference sequence). The junction had 12 bases not matched to a gene; V was cut back by 1 base and J by 15 bases. Healthy Caucasians supplied all donations. This clonotype occurred many times. These sequences were also reported in another study, on yellow fever vaccine responses in identical twins.

The specimen sequenced was memory (CD45RO+) T cells sorted from blood. The receptor comes from a woman aged 18-35 years in good health. This sequence joins TRBV27 and TRBJ2-1; TRBD2 agrees at 7 bases. Written as DNA, the CDR3 is TGTGCCAGCAGTTTATACGGACTAGTGGGTAGGCGGTTCTTC. This encodes CASSLYGLVGRRFF.